This T cell receptor (beta chain) was identified during a study of blood T cells in healthy people across ages. Whole-study findings and limits: Among T cells, TCR beta diversity per million cells dropped roughly linearly as age rose.

Germline assignment: CDR1 GTSNPN and CDR2 SVGIG (reference sequence). V lost 3 bases to trimming and J lost 3 bases, with 15 bases between them. There are 15 residues in the CDR3. The second PCR ran about 7 to 12 cycles with a sample-barcoded 5' primer and J-beta primers. With 12 random nucleotides, a template-switch adaptor tagged each individual cDNA molecule. MiXCR, applied by TCRdb to the 5' RACE reads, yields one record per CDR3 protein. Of around 900,000 distinct CDR3 sequences in the sample, about 30% were seen once. As regards this clonotype: Its antigen is not known.

Sequenced input: blood. The V gene is TRBV30, the J gene TRBJ1-5; a possible D gene is TRBD1 (5 bases). The TCR sequence derives from a woman aged 80 or older in good health. The CDR3 DNA reads as TGTGCCTGGAGGCGATATGGGGGAGTCAATCAGCCCCAGCATTTT. The encoded protein is CAWRRYGGVNQPQHF.